Each of the 19 T cell receptor beta chains below was sequenced from the same sample in a study of blood T cell repertoires in COVID-19. Profiling relied on immunoSEQ multiplex PCR, and the TCRdb table lists in-frame clones only, not all of them. The sample yields 250,000 or so clones, around nine tenths seen once. What was sequenced was PBMCs or T cells enriched from blood (not recorded which). The source of these receptors is a woman between 40 and 50 years old who had been exposed to COVID-19.

The chain couples TRBV7-3 to TRBJ2-3; 11 bases match TRBD2. J lost 5 bases, V lost 4 bases, and 5 bases had no gene match. CDR1 and CDR2 from the germline V gene are SGHTA and FQGTGA. The CDR3 is 15 amino acids. The CDR3 sequence is CASSYSGGALDTQYF. DNA for the CDR3: TGTGCCAGCAGCTATAGCGGGGGGGCATTAGATACGCAGTATTTT.

The rearrangement joins TRBV27 to TRBJ1-6; TRBD1 might be the D (5 bases). V was pared by 3 bases and J by 0 bases, with 12 bases between. Germline V lookup: CDR1 MNHEY, CDR2 SMNVEV (reference sequence). There are 17 residues in the CDR3. The CDR3 DNA sequence: TGTGCCAGCAGTTTTTATGGGGGGAACTCCTATAATTCACCCCTCCACTTT. This encodes CASSFYGGNSYNSPLHF.

The V gene is TRBV28, the J gene TRBJ1-2; D is unclear. V lost 2 bases, J lost 5 bases, and 9 bases lay in between. Germline V gene lookup returns CDR1 MDHEN and CDR2 SYDVKM. CDR3 length: 13 residues. The CDR3 bases are TGTGCCAGCAGTTTACAGTTATTATATGGCTACACCTTC. The encoded protein is CASSLQLLYGYTF.

The J gene is TRBJ2-1, the V gene TRBV4-3, with 9 bases aligning to TRBD2. Germline V gene data show CDR1 as LGHNA and CDR2 as YSLEER. V lost 1 base and J lost 5; bases outside the gene matches: 6. This CDR3 is built from 16 residues. The CDR3 protein is CASSQVSSGGNNEQFF. The CDR3 bases are TGCGCCAGCAGCCAAGTTAGTAGCGGGGGAAACAATGAGCAGTTCTTC.

This sequence joins TRBV7-9 and TRBJ1-6; D unresolved. V was cut by 5 bases and J by 5 bases, with 4 bases left in between. Germline V gene lookup returns CDR1 SEHNR and CDR2 FQNEAQ (reference sequence). The CDR3 has 12 residues. The CDR3 loop reads CASSRDNSPLHF. The CDR3 DNA reads as TGTGCCAGCAGCCGGGATAATTCACCCCTCCACTTT.

This clone was seen once. The V gene is TRBV28, the J gene TRBJ2-5; TRBD1 matches 10 bases. The ends lost 5 bases at V and 5 bases at J; junction bases unmatched: 5. The CDR3 has 14 residues. CDR1 is MDHEN, CDR2 SYDVKM, per germline. The CDR3 region is CASSPTGGTETQYF. The DNA for the CDR3 is TGTGCCAGCAGTCCGACAGGGGGCACGGAGACCCAGTACTTC.

The chain carries TRBV7-9 and TRBJ2-1; 7 bases match TRBD2. The germline V gene has CDR1 SEHNR and CDR2 FQNEAQ (reference sequence). The CDR3 is made up of 15 amino acids. V shed 5 bases, J shed 5 bases, and the junction held 9 bases outside the gene matches. The DNA for the CDR3 is TGTGCCAGCAGCCTAGTACTAGCGAACAACAATGAGCAGTTCTTC. As protein: CASSLVLANNNEQFF.

The CDR3 DNA sequence: TGCGCCAGCAGCTTGTGGGGCTCAAGCGGAGGGACTGAAGCTTTCTTT. This gives the protein CASSLWGSSGGTEAFF. The rearrangement uses TRBV5-1 and TRBJ1-1; a possible D gene is TRBD1 (5 bases). From germline, CDR1 is SGHRS and CDR2 YFSETQ. This CDR3 is built from 16 residues. The germline V and J ends were trimmed by 1 base and 5 bases, with 18 bases remaining between them.

CDR3 in DNA: TGTGCCAGCAGCTCCGGACAGGGTTACAATCAGCCCCAGCATTTT. The encoded protein is CASSSGQGYNQPQHF. This chain connects TRBV7-2 to TRBJ1-5; 8 nucleotides align to TRBD1. Germline loops: CDR1 SGHTA, CDR2 FQGNSA. The V segment lost 4 bases and the J segment 3 bases; nucleotides outside the gene matches: 5. This CDR3 comprises 15 residues.

This chain links TRBV24-1 with TRBJ1-2, with TRBD1 matching 7 bases. Germline values: CDR1 KGHDR, CDR2 SFDVKD. The CDR3 is 14 amino acids. Trimming cost V 4 bases and J 2 bases; bases outside gene matches: 3. The CDR3 sequence: CATSEGGQNYGYTF. CDR3 coding DNA: TGTGCCACCAGTGAGGGGGGACAGAACTATGGCTACACCTTC.

The V call is TRBV2, the J call TRBJ2-3; TRBD1 matches at 8 bases. Germline CDR1 reads SNHLY; CDR2 reads FYNNEI. The CDR3 contains 13 residues. V was clipped by 7 bases and J by 6 bases; unmatched bases: 6. The CDR3 sequence is CASTKGQADTQYF. CDR3 nucleotide sequence: TGTGCCAGCACTAAGGGACAGGCGGATACGCAGTATTTT.

The chain links TRBV27 to TRBJ1-5; TRBD1 agrees at 11 bases. The CDR3 runs 15 residues. The germline gives CDR1 MNHEY, CDR2 SMNVEV (reference sequence). Germline trimming cut 0 bases from V and 6 bases from J; bases unmatched to any gene: 1. The CDR3 is CASSLSGQGGQPQHF. CDR3 DNA: TGTGCCAGCAGTTTATCGGGACAGGGGGGTCAGCCCCAGCATTTT.

The chain combines TRBV7-2 with TRBJ2-2; D remains ambiguous. CDR1 and CDR2 from the germline V gene are SGHTA and FQGNSA. Trimming cost V 3 bases and J 9 bases, with 8 bases left between them. The CDR3 has 12 residues. This CDR3 reads CASSFPRRELFF. The CDR3 DNA reads as TGTGCCAGCAGCTTCCCTCGTCGGGAGCTGTTTTTT.

The gene calls are TRBV7-9 and TRBJ2-3; TRBD2 might be the D (6 bases). The CDR3 is 14 residues long. The germline gives CDR1 SEHNR, CDR2 FQNEAQ (reference sequence). V was clipped by 5 bases and J by 4 bases, with 13 bases between them. As DNA, the CDR3 is TGTGCCAGCAGCATATCCGGGACTGCAGATACGCAGTATTTT. Residues: CASSISGTADTQYF.

Note on this clone: Sequence at one end of the junction differs from germline and may be a read error. This sequence joins TRBV4-2 and TRBJ2-1; D is possibly TRBD2 (6 bases). This CDR3 has 12 amino acids. Germline CDR1 and CDR2: LGHNA and YNFKEQ. CDR3 loop: CASSPRLESMLF. The CDR3 DNA follows: TGTGCCAGCAGCCCGAGACTAGAAAGCATGCTCTTC.

This clone showed up just a few times. V is TRBV18 and J is TRBJ1-1; 9 positions match TRBD1. V gave up 5 bases and J gave up 4 bases; unmatched junction bases: 8. The CDR3 is made up of 15 amino acids. Per the germline V gene, CDR1 is KGHSH and CDR2 is LQKENI. CDR3 in DNA: TGTGCCAGCTCAGCCACAGGGGGCTCGGGCACTGAAGCTTTCTTT. It yields the protein CASSATGGSGTEAFF.

There are a few counts of this clone. The V and J genes are TRBV19 and TRBJ2-3; TRBD2 matches 12 bases. J gave up 0 bases and V 10 bases, and 8 bases lay outside the gene matches. Germline V lookup: CDR1 LNHDA, CDR2 SQIVND (reference sequence). The CDR3 is made up of 16 amino acids. As DNA, the CDR3 is TGTGCCACCTCATACCTAGCGGGGGGGAGCACAGATACGCAGTATTTT. This translates into CATSYLAGGSTDTQYF.

This chain joins TRBV3-1 (or the pseudogene TRBV3-2) and TRBJ2-1; 9 bases are a match to TRBD2. Losses at the gene ends were 5 bases for V and 6 bases for J; bases not matched to a gene: 17. The V gene's germline CDR1 is LGHDT and CDR2 YNNKEL (reference sequence). The CDR3 length is 18 residues. The CDR3 sequence: CASSSLWGGGAIGNEQFF. DNA of the CDR3: TGTGCCAGCAGCTCGCTATGGGGCGGGGGGGCCATCGGCAATGAGCAGTTCTTC.

The chain couples TRBV9 to TRBJ2-1; no reliable D call. The ends were cut back, 5 bases at V and 0 bases at J, with 12 bases in the middle. Germline CDR1 reads SGDLS; CDR2 reads YYNGEE. The CDR3 loop spans 15 amino acids. The CDR3 sequence is CASRYIRSSYNEQFF. CDR3 sequence (DNA): TGTGCCAGCAGGTATATCCGGAGCTCCTACAATGAGCAGTTCTTC. Together with reference TRBV9 and TRBJ2-1, the CDR3 gives the full variable domain: DSGVTQTPKHLITATGQRVTLRCSPRSGDLSVYWYQQSLDQGLQFLIQYYNGEERAKGNILERFSAQQFPDLHSELNLSSLELGDSALYFCASRYIRSSYNEQFFGPGTRLTVL.